The 8 T cell receptor beta chains listed next were all sequenced from one sample in a study of shared clonotypes between healthy human individuals. The assay was immunoSEQ multiplex PCR, and TCRdb's table has in-frame clones only and misses some. The sample contains about 1.1 million clones, 70% to 85% of which appear only once. The sample consisted of memory CD4+ T cells from PBMCs. Subset here: CD45RA-negative fraction. The receptor set was obtained from a man aged 18-30 years in good health. Some clones in this sample may be carry-over from other donors' samples.

The chain has TRBV14 and TRBJ2-1; 7 bases map to TRBD2. This CDR3 is 14 amino acids long. The junction had 0 bases not matched to a gene; V was cut back by 4 bases and J by 0 bases. Germline V gene data show CDR1 as SGHDN and CDR2 as FVKESK. CDR3 coding DNA: TGTGCCAGCAGCCGCGGGAGCTCCTACAATGAGCAGTTCTTC. It encodes CASSRGSSYNEQFF.

The gene calls are TRBV5-1 and TRBJ2-7, with 13 bases aligning to TRBD2. V lost 3 bases, J lost 5 bases, and 2 bases stayed unmatched. The CDR3 runs to 14 residues. Germline V gives CDR1 SGHRS, CDR2 YFSETQ. The CDR3 sequence: CASSSGLAGDEQYF. DNA of the CDR3: TGCGCCAGCAGCTCAGGACTAGCGGGAGACGAGCAGTACTTC.

The genes are TRBV30 and TRBJ2-3; D is unclear. CDR1 and CDR2 (germline): GTSNPN, SVGIG (reference sequence). V was cut by 3 bases and J by 7 bases, with 14 bases left in between. The CDR3 sequence is 13 residues long. This chain's CDR3 is CAWSNGPTNTQYF. CDR3 sequence (DNA): TGTGCCTGGAGCAATGGACCCACGAATACGCAGTATTTT.

The chain is built from TRBV29-1 and TRBJ1-2; 10 nucleotides match TRBD1. The germline V gene encodes CDR1 SQVTM and CDR2 ANQGSEA. The CDR3 has 15 residues. Trimming removed 6 bases from V and 1 base from J; junction bases left unmatched: 8. The CDR3 nucleotides are TGCAGCGTCCCCTCGGGACAGGGGCGTAACTATGGCTACACCTTC. Protein sequence: CSVPSGQGRNYGYTF. Full variable domain (missing parts from reference TRBV29-1 and TRBJ1-2): SAVISQKPSRDICQRGTSLTIQCQVDSQVTMMFWYRQQPGQSLTLIATANQGSEATYESGFVIDKFPISRPNLTFSTLTVSNMSPEDSSIYLCSVPSGQGRNYGYTFGSGTRLTVV.

This chain joins TRBV5-6 and TRBJ2-1; 12 nucleotides align to TRBD2. Germline V gene data show CDR1 as SGHDT and CDR2 as YYEEEE. The ends lost 2 bases at V and 9 bases at J; junction bases unmatched: 6. The CDR3 spans 15 residues. The CDR3: CASSFGLAGIGEQFF. Here the CDR3 DNA reads TGTGCCAGCAGCTTCGGACTAGCGGGAATCGGTGAGCAGTTCTTC.

This clone appeared a few times. The chain is built from TRBV7-9 and TRBJ2-3, with 12 bases aligning to TRBD2. The CDR3 spans 18 residues. The junction had 11 bases not matched to a gene; V was cut back by 3 bases and J by 4 bases. Germline-derived CDR1 and CDR2 are SEHNR and FQNEAQ (reference sequence). The CDR3 bases are TGTGCCAGCAGCTTGACCCTAGCGGGAGGGGCGATCGCAGATACGCAGTATTTT. This sequence encodes CASSLTLAGGAIADTQYF.

In this sample, this clone turned up once. V and J are TRBV19 and TRBJ2-4; 7 nucleotides match TRBD2. V trimming: 1 base; J trimming: 0 bases; junction bases outside the gene matches: 6. Germline V lookup: CDR1 LNHDA, CDR2 SQIVND (reference sequence). The CDR3 covers 17 residues. This chain's CDR3 is CASSIGPSGVAKNIQYF. CDR3 sequence (DNA): TGTGCCAGTAGTATAGGTCCCAGCGGGGTAGCCAAAAACATTCAGTACTTC.

The chain recombines TRBV5-4 with TRBJ2-1; the match to TRBD2 covers 13 bases. CDR3 length: 16 amino acids. Trimming cost V 3 bases and J 9 bases; bases outside gene matches: 9. Germline V lookup: CDR1 SGHNT, CDR2 YYREEE (reference sequence). CDR3 coding DNA: TGTGCCAGCAGCTCCCCGGGACTAGCGGGACCCGGTGAGCAGTTCTTC. Translation gives CASSSPGLAGPGEQFF.